The 9 T cell receptor beta chains given below trace back to one sample, sequenced in a study of OX40 agonist ivuxolimab in advanced cancers. Only in-frame clones appear in the TCRdb table, and some are missing; sequencing was by immunoSEQ multiplex PCR. The repertoire holds around 41,000 clones, with approximately 80% as singletons. This sample comprised CD4+ or CD8+ T cells sorted from blood, obtained in a trial of the OX40 agonist ivuxolimab. Every receptor here comes from an adult with an advanced solid tumor such as melanoma, head and neck, liver or kidney cancer.

This chain's CDR3 is CASSLGGSGTEAFF. The CDR3 DNA sequence: TGTGCCAGCAGCTTGGGGGGCTCGGGCACTGAAGCTTTCTTT. The V and J genes are TRBV7-9 and TRBJ1-1, with D perhaps TRBD1 (6 bases). Trimming removed 3 bases at V and 4 bases at J, with 12 bases between. In germline, CDR1 is SEHNR, CDR2 FQNEAQ (reference sequence). The CDR3 extends over 14 amino acids.

This rearrangement joins TRBV27 to TRBJ2-6; D is unresolved. V was pared by 4 bases and J by 0 bases, with 4 bases between. The CDR3 totals 14 residues. From germline, CDR1 is MNHEY and CDR2 SMNVEV (reference sequence). This CDR3 reads CASSWVSGANVLTF. In DNA, the CDR3 is TGTGCCAGCAGTTGGGTCTCTGGGGCCAACGTCCTGACTTTC.

The CDR3 DNA reads TGTGCCAGCTCACCAAGAACAACTAACTATGGCTACACCTTC. It codes for CASSPRTTNYGYTF. The V call is TRBV18, the J call TRBJ1-2; D uncertain. CDR3 length equals 14 residues. V lost 2 bases to trimming and J lost 0 bases, with 7 bases between them. Germline-derived CDR1 and CDR2 are KGHSH and LQKENI. The full variable domain, with the rest looked up from reference TRBV18 and TRBJ1-2, is NAGVMQNPRHLVRRRGQEARLRCSPMKGHSHVYWYRQLPEEGLKFMVYLQKENIIDESGMPKERFSAEFPKEGPSILRIQQVVRGDSAAYFCASSPRTTNYGYTFGSGTRLTVV.

V usage is TRBV10-3 and J usage is TRBJ2-3, with unresolved D. V was pared by 11 bases and J by 5 bases, with 17 bases between. CDR3 length equals 13 residues. Looked up from germline, CDR1 is ENHRY and CDR2 is SYGVKD. The CDR3 loop reads CARRAQVGDTQYF. CDR3 nucleotide sequence: TGTGCCCGCCGGGCCCAAGTTGGAGATACGCAGTATTTT.

CDR3 DNA sequence: TGTGCCAGCTCACCAGGACAAATGGGGGCAGATACGCAGTATTTT. Translating gives CASSPGQMGADTQYF. The rearrangement links TRBV18 to TRBJ2-3, with D possibly called TRBD1 or TRBD2 (5 bases each). Trimming cost V 2 bases and J 4 bases, with 13 bases left between them. This CDR3 contains 15 residues. Germline CDR1 is KGHSH and CDR2 is LQKENI.

The V and J genes are TRBV11-3 and TRBJ2-7; D is ambiguous. Germline V gene lookup returns CDR1 SGHNT and CDR2 YENEEA. Trimming took off 1 base at V and 7 bases at J, with 5 bases between the two ends. This CDR3 is 11 amino acids long. The CDR3: CASSLVGEQYF. CDR3 bases: TGTGCCAGCAGCTTAGTAGGGGAGCAGTACTTC.

This rearrangement joins TRBV28 to TRBJ2-3, with D unresolved. With 3 bases removed from V and 2 bases from J, the gap between germline ends came to 9 bases. The CDR3 length is 14 residues. Germline CDR1 and CDR2: MDHEN and SYDVKM. The CDR3 sequence is CASSFDGHTDTQYF. CDR3 nucleotide sequence: TGTGCCAGCAGTTTCGATGGTCACACAGATACGCAGTATTTT.

This chain joins TRBV10-1 and TRBJ2-3; 7 bases align to TRBD2. J lost 6 bases, V lost 5 bases, and 14 bases had no gene match. The CDR3 length is 16 residues. Per germline, CDR1 WNHNN and CDR2 SYGVQD (reference sequence). The chain's CDR3 is CASSRALGAGEDTQYF. DNA for the CDR3: TGCGCCAGCAGTAGGGCCCTCGGGGCGGGAGAGGATACGCAGTATTTT.

The V gene is TRBV9, the J gene TRBJ1-2; no firm D call. The length of the CDR3 is 15 residues. V gave up 5 bases and J gave up 5 bases, with 19 bases separating them. The germline CDR1 and CDR2 sequences are SGDLS and YYNGEE. The CDR3 coding sequence is TGTGCCAGCAGTCCCGGCGGGAACGGCATATATGGCTACACCTTC. Protein product: CASSPGGNGIYGYTF.